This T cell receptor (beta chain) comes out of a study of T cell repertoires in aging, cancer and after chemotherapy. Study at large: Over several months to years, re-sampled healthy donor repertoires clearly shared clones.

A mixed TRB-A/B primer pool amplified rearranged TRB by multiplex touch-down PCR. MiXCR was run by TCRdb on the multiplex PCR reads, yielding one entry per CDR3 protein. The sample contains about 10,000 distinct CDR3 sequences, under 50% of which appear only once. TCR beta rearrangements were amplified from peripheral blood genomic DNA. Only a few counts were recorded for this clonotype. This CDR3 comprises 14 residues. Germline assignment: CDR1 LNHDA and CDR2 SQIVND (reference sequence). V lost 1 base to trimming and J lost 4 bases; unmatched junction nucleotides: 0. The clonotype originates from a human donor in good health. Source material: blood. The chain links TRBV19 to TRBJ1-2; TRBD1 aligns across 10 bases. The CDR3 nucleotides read TGTGCCAGTAGTATAGGACAGGGGGCCTATGGCTACACCTTC. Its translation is CASSIGQGAYGYTF.